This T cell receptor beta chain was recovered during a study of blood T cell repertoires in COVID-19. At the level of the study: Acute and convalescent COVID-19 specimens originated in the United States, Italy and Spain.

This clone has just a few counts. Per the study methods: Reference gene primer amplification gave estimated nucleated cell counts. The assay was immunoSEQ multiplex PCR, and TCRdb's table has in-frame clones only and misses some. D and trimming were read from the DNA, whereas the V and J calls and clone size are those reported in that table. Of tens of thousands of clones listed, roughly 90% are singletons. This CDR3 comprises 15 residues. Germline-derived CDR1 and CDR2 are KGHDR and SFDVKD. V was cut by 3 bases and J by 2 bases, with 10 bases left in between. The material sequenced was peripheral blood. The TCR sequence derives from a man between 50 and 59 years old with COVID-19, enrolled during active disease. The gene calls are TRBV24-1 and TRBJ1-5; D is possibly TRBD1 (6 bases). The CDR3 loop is CATSDPTGGNQPQHF. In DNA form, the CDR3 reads TGTGCCACCAGTGATCCGACAGGAGGCAATCAGCCCCAGCATTTT.